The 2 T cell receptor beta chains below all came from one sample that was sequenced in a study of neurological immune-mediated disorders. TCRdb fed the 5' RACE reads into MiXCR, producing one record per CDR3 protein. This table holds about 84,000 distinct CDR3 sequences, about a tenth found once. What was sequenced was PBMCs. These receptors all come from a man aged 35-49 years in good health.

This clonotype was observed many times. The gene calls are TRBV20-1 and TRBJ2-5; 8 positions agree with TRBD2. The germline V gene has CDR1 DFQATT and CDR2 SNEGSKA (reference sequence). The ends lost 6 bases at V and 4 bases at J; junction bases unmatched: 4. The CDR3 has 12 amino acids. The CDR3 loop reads CSASGGGETQYF. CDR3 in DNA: TGCAGTGCCTCCGGGGGGGGAGAGACCCAGTACTTC.

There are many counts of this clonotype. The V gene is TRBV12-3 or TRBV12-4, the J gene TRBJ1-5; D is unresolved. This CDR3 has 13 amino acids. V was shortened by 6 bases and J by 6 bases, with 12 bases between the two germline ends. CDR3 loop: CASSPEGIQPQHF. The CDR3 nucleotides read TGTGCCAGCAGCCCCGAAGGGATTCAGCCCCAGCATTTT.